This TCR beta chain was captured in a study of early T cells in non-severe SARS-CoV-2 infection. Study results and caveats: Matching results from VDJdb favored anti-spike CD8 responses, leaving private and CD4 specificities undetected.

V was trimmed by 7 bases and J by 1 base, leaving 8 bases between them. The CDR3 has 12 amino acids. A note on this clonotype: The antigen is undetermined.

Individual cDNA molecules carried attached unique molecular identifiers. TCRdb analysed the 5' RACE reads with MiXCR anew, one entry per CDR3 protein. The profile shows around 60,000 distinct CDR3 sequences, 20% of them singletons. The material was whole blood, obtained at baseline. The chain employs TRBV12-3 or TRBV12-4 and TRBJ2-7; possible D gene TRBD1, 5 bases. The sequence was obtained from an adult who was a healthcare worker with PCR-confirmed SARS-CoV-2 infection or an uninfected control (not recorded which). CDR3 sequence: CASTPGSYEQYF. Written as DNA, the CDR3 is TGTGCCAGCACTCCAGGGTCCTACGAGCAGTACTTC.